The 17 T cell receptor beta chains below come from one sample, sequenced in a study of blood T cell repertoires in COVID-19. The method was immunoSEQ multiplex PCR; TCRdb's version includes in-frame clones alone and lacks a portion of them. The sample carries 200,000 to 250,000 clones, 65% to 80% recorded once. Sequencing was carried out using peripheral blood. These receptors originate from a woman aged 35 to 49 with active or convalescent COVID-19.

This clone was recorded once. The V call is TRBV11-1, the J call TRBJ2-1, with TRBD1 matching 9 bases. CDR1 and CDR2 from the germline V gene are SGHAT and FQDESV (reference sequence). Germline trimming cut 5 bases from V and 4 bases from J; bases unmatched to any gene: 9. CDR3 length equals 16 residues. The DNA of the CDR3 is TGTGCCAGCAGCATAACCGGGACAGGGTCATACAATGAGCAGTTCTTC. This gives the protein CASSITGTGSYNEQFF.

The rearrangement uses TRBV7-9 and TRBJ1-3; D gene unclear. Looked up from germline, CDR1 is SEHNR and CDR2 is FQNEAQ (reference sequence). This CDR3 is 11 amino acids long. Between the trimmed V and J ends, which lost 7 bases and 4 bases, there was a span of 5 bases. This chain's CDR3 is CASTRGNTIYF. The CDR3 nucleotides read TGTGCCAGCACCCGGGGAAACACCATATATTTT.

The gene calls are TRBV30 and TRBJ1-2; 8 bases match TRBD1. CDR3 length: 14 residues. In germline, CDR1 is GTSNPN, CDR2 SVGIG (reference sequence). The J segment lost 5 bases and the V segment lost 1 base, leaving 6 bases of the junction unmatched. Here the CDR3 DNA reads TGTGCCTGGAGTGGACAGGGGACTCGGTATGGCTACACCTTC. Amino acids: CAWSGQGTRYGYTF.

The table lists this clone with a count of one. The chain recombines TRBV3-1 (or the pseudogene TRBV3-2) with TRBJ1-2; tentatively, D is TRBD1 (5 bases). In germline, CDR1 is LGHDT, CDR2 YNNKEL (reference sequence). V was trimmed by 1 base and J by 4 bases, leaving 7 bases between them. The CDR3 extends over 13 amino acids. This chain's CDR3 is CASSQGQSYGYTF. DNA for the CDR3: TGTGCCAGCAGCCAAGGACAGTCCTATGGCTACACCTTC.

V usage is TRBV30 and J usage is TRBJ1-2, with 7 bases fitting TRBD1. CDR3 size: 15 residues. The V and J ends lost 1 base and 1 base, in that order; junction bases with no gene match: 6. Germline CDR1 is GTSNPN and CDR2 is SVGIG (reference sequence). The CDR3 coding sequence is TGTGCCTGGAGTGCGGGGGACAGATTTAACTATGGCTACACCTTC. Translated: CAWSAGDRFNYGYTF.

CDR3 DNA: TGTGCCAGCTTGGACAGGAAGGTAGGTCAGCCCCAGCATTTT. It specifies CASLDRKVGQPQHF. This chain links TRBV28 with TRBJ1-5, with 7 bases matching TRBD1. Germline loops: CDR1 MDHEN, CDR2 SYDVKM. J gave up 6 bases and V 8 bases, and 10 bases lay outside the gene matches. CDR3 size: 14 residues. Full variable domain (remainder filled in from reference TRBV28 and TRBJ1-5): DVKVTQSSRYLVKRTGEKVFLECVQDMDHENMFWYRQDPGLGLRLIYFSYDVKMKEKGDIPEGYSVSREKKERFSLILESASTNQTSMYLCASLDRKVGQPQHFGDGTRLSIL.

This chain connects TRBV29-1 to TRBJ1-1; 7 nucleotides line up with TRBD1. The trim removed 6 bases at V and 2 bases at J, leaving 9 bases unmatched. The germline gives CDR1 SQVTM, CDR2 ANQGSEA. The CDR3 contains 14 residues. The CDR3 DNA follows: TGCAGCGTCCAGGACAGGCGTGGAAACACTGAAGCTTTCTTT. Translation gives CSVQDRRGNTEAFF. The complete variable domain, with remaining parts taken from reference TRBV29-1 and TRBJ1-1, reads SAVISQKPSRDICQRGTSLTIQCQVDSQVTMMFWYRQQPGQSLTLIATANQGSEATYESGFVIDKFPISRPNLTFSTLTVSNMSPEDSSIYLCSVQDRRGNTEAFFGQGTRLTVV.

The rearrangement links TRBV2 to TRBJ2-7, with 12 bases lining up with TRBD2. The J segment lost 2 bases and the V segment lost 4 bases, leaving 3 bases of the junction unmatched. The CDR3 covers 15 residues. Germline V CDR1 and CDR2: SNHLY, FYNNEI. CDR3 bases: TGTGCCAGCAGTGCCTCTAGCGGGGGGGCCTACGAGCAGTACTTC. Its protein is CASSASSGGAYEQYF.

This chain connects TRBV5-1 to TRBJ1-6; a weak D match, TRBD1 (5 bases). Germline loops: CDR1 SGHRS, CDR2 YFSETQ. V was shortened by 0 bases and J by 6 bases, with 7 bases between the two germline ends. This CDR3 has 14 amino acids. CDR3 protein: CASSLGQINSPLHF. The CDR3 DNA reads TGCGCCAGCAGCTTGGGACAGATTAATTCACCCCTCCACTTT.

The chain is built from TRBV30 and TRBJ2-3, with D maybe TRBD2 (5 bases). V was pared by 3 bases and J by 1 base, with 11 bases between. Germline V lookup: CDR1 GTSNPN, CDR2 SVGIG (reference sequence). This CDR3 is built from 14 residues. The CDR3 spells CAWSWVSGTDTQYF. The CDR3 DNA follows: TGTGCCTGGAGCTGGGTTAGCGGCACAGATACGCAGTATTTT.

V is TRBV7-3 and J is TRBJ1-1, with TRBD1 identical over 8 bases. Germline lookup yields CDR1 SGHTA and CDR2 FQGTGA. V lost 3 bases to trimming and J lost 1 base; unmatched junction nucleotides: 7. This CDR3 comprises 16 residues. In DNA, the CDR3 is TGTGCCAGCAGCTTGAATGGGGGACAGGCGAACACTGAAGCTTTCTTT. Amino acids: CASSLNGGQANTEAFF.

The rearrangement uses TRBV28 and TRBJ2-7; TRBD1 agrees at 12 bases. The V gene end was trimmed by 3 bases and the J gene end by 10 bases; junction bases not matched to a gene: 4. Germline V gene lookup returns CDR1 MDHEN and CDR2 SYDVKM. This CDR3 has 13 residues. CDR3 coding DNA: TGTGCCAGCAGTTTGGGGACAGGGGGCACCCAGTACGTC. It yields the protein CASSLGTGGTQYV.

The rearrangement links TRBV5-1 to TRBJ1-1; possible D gene TRBD1, 6 bases. Germline CDR1 is SGHRS and CDR2 is YFSETQ. Trimming shortened V by 2 bases and J by 8 bases, and 13 bases separated the two germline ends. This CDR3 region has 13 residues. The CDR3 DNA follows: TGCGCCAGCAGCTTCCGGGACACAACCGAAGCTTTCTTT. It translates to CASSFRDTTEAFF.

The genes are TRBV19 and TRBJ1-6; no clear D. The CDR3 is 13 residues long. Germline lookup yields CDR1 LNHDA and CDR2 SQIVND (reference sequence). V shed 1 base and J shed 13 bases, with 11 bases lying between them. The CDR3 DNA reads TGTGCCAGTAGTATAGTGCTAGGACTTCCCCTCCACTTT. Residues: CASSIVLGLPLHF.

The chain uses TRBV6-5 and TRBJ1-5; unclear D gene. The CDR3 has 15 residues. The germline gives CDR1 MNHEY, CDR2 SVGAGI. Between the trimmed V and J ends, which lost 0 bases and 3 bases, there was a span of 9 bases. The CDR3 DNA is TGTGCCAGCAGTTACTCGAACTATCCCAATCAGCCCCAGCATTTT. It is translated as CASSYSNYPNQPQHF.

The chain carries TRBV7-9 and TRBJ1-1; TRBD1 might be the D (5 bases). CDR1 and CDR2 from the germline V gene are SEHNR and FQNEAQ (reference sequence). The germline V and J ends were trimmed by 3 bases and 1 base, with 12 bases remaining between them. The CDR3 contains 15 residues. CDR3 nucleotides: TGTGCCAGCAGCTTCGGGCAGGGTAGGAACACTGAAGCTTTCTTT. Translating it yields CASSFGQGRNTEAFF.

V is TRBV27 and J is TRBJ2-7; the D gene is possibly TRBD1 (7 bases). CDR3 length equals 15 residues. Germline CDR1 MNHEY, CDR2 SMNVEV (reference sequence). V was pared by 2 bases and J by 0 bases, with 11 bases between. The CDR3 nucleotides read TGTGCCAGCAGTTTACGCGGGACAGTCTCCTACGAGCAGTACTTC. Translating gives CASSLRGTVSYEQYF.